This T cell receptor beta chain was recovered during a study of blood T cell repertoires in COVID-19. Across the whole study: Acute-phase and convalescent COVID-19 samples originated in the United States, Italy and Spain.

The V end lost 5 bases, the J end lost 0 bases, and 13 bases lay between the germline ends. This CDR3 has 16 residues. Per the germline V gene, CDR1 is SGHTA and CDR2 is FQGNSA. Original data processing: Using reference gene primer amplification, nucleated cell counts were estimated. Produced via immunoSEQ multiplex PCR; TCRdb's table is partial and in-frame only. Clonal size and the V and J genes are those of that table, whereas D and trimming came from the DNA. Among hundreds of thousands of clones listed, about 73% were seen once. The sequenced material came from peripheral blood. The TCR comes from a woman over 75 with acute or convalescent COVID-19. The gene calls are TRBV7-2 and TRBJ1-4, with D possibly TRBD1 on 5 matching bases. The DNA for the CDR3 is TGTGCCAGCAGCCCTCGGACACTTGCAACTAATGAAAAACTGTTTTTT. Amino acid sequence: CASSPRTLATNEKLFF.